These 5 T cell receptor beta chains were sequenced from one sample in a study of blood T cells in healthy people across ages. It was with a sample-barcoded 5' primer and a J-beta primer mix that a second PCR of roughly 7 to 12 cycles was run. MiXCR was run by TCRdb on the 5' RACE reads, yielding one entry per CDR3 protein. Among some 1,000,000 distinct CDR3 sequences listed, around 25% were seen once. This sample also belongs to another study, concerning T cells of mothers and their children.

Sequenced material: blood. These receptors all come from a girl aged 2 to 10 in good health.

The gene calls are TRBV12-3 or TRBV12-4 and TRBJ2-1, with no clear D. V was cut by 5 bases and J by 7 bases, with 9 bases left in between. The length of the CDR3 is 12 residues. CDR3 loop: CASSPRMNEQFF. The CDR3 nucleotides are TGTGCCAGCAGTCCCCGCATGAATGAGCAGTTCTTC.

The V and J genes are TRBV11-2 and TRBJ2-1; D gene uncertain. V lost 3 bases and J 10 bases, leaving 13 bases between the germline ends. Germline CDR1 SGHAT, CDR2 FQNNGV. The CDR3 consists of 13 residues. For the CDR3, the DNA is TGTGCCAGCAGCTTCCTGGGTAAAGAGGAGCAGTTCTTC. Its protein is CASSFLGKEEQFF. The full variable domain, completed using reference TRBV11-2 and TRBJ2-1, is EAGVAQSPRYKIIEKRQSVAFWCNPISGHATLYWYQQILGQGPKLLIQFQNNGVVDDSQLPKDRFSAERLKGVDSTLKIQPAKLEDSAVYLCASSFLGKEEQFFGPGTRLTVL.

CDR3 nucleotides: TGCGCCAGCAGCCAAACCAAGGGGGTGGATGAGCAGTTCTTC. Protein sequence: CASSQTKGVDEQFF. The chain has TRBV4-3 and TRBJ2-1; D is perhaps TRBD1 (6 bases). Germline CDR1 LGHNA, CDR2 YSLEER. With 2 bases removed from V and 8 bases from J, the gap between germline ends came to 13 bases. This CDR3 contains 14 residues.

The J gene is TRBJ2-7, the V gene TRBV18, with D possibly called TRBD1 or TRBD2 (5 bases each). V was clipped by 3 bases and J by 5 bases, with 14 bases between them. Germline lookup yields CDR1 KGHSH and CDR2 LQKENI. This CDR3 has 14 residues. CDR3 loop: CASSPSGTQDEQYF. In DNA, the CDR3 is TGTGCCAGCTCACCGTCGGGGACCCAGGACGAGCAGTACTTC.

This clonotype was detected a few times. The chain couples TRBV6-2 or TRBV6-3 to TRBJ1-5, with D perhaps TRBD1 (5 bases). Trimming removed 8 bases from V and 11 bases from J, with 10 bases in between. CDR3 length: 10 residues. Germline assignment: CDR1 MNHEY and CDR2 SVGEGT. The CDR3 region has the DNA TGTGCCAGCGGGGGTGAAGCCCAGCATTTT. It specifies CASGGEAQHF.